What follows describes a single T cell receptor beta chain. Antigen unknown. The data originate from a study of blood T cells in healthy people across ages. Findings and limits, study-wide: Measured against age, TCR beta diversity per million T cells decreased in a roughly linear manner. Relative to aged donors, long-lived donors carried more naive CD4+ cells and displayed higher diversity.

CDR1 and CDR2 from the germline V gene are MDHEN and SYDVKM. This CDR3 is 14 amino acids long. Trimming took 8 bases from V and 0 from J, leaving 8 bases between them. PCR was performed a second time for 7 to 11 cycles using a sample-barcoded 5' primer and a J-beta primer mix. Through a template-switch adaptor with 12 random nucleotides, each cDNA molecule received a tag. TCRdb passed the 5' RACE reads through MiXCR, listing each CDR3 protein once. The data contain about 1.8 million distinct CDR3 sequences, around 48% of them singletons. V usage is TRBV28 and J usage is TRBJ1-6; D not resolved. The origin of this receptor is a middle-aged woman in good health. Source material: blood. The CDR3 DNA is TGTGCCAGCCGGCGGGGCTCCTATAATTCACCCCTCCACTTT. The encoded protein is CASRRGSYNSPLHF.